Shown below are 3 T cell receptor beta chains from a single sample sequenced in a study of glioma-infiltrating T cells. TCR alpha and beta CDR3 regions were amplified from RNA using iRepertoire nested multiplex PCR. TCRdb reanalysed the multiplex PCR reads using MiXCR and keeps one entry per CDR3 protein. The sample records 100,000 to 150,000 distinct CDR3 sequences, roughly 23% being singletons. The sequenced sample consisted of glioma tissue, nonneoplastic brain tissue, or PBMCs (not recorded which). These receptors were taken from a human donor with low-grade glioma or glioblastoma, undergoing nonglioma brain surgery, or in good health (not recorded which).

This chain uses TRBV30 with TRBJ1-5; TRBD1 might be the D (6 bases). This CDR3 comprises 16 residues. The germline V gene has CDR1 GTSNPN and CDR2 SVGIG (reference sequence). The V and J ends lost 0 bases and 4 bases respectively, with 16 bases between them. The chain's CDR3 is CAWSVQGQRGNQPQHF. The CDR3 nucleotides read TGTGCCTGGAGTGTACAGGGTCAGAGGGGAAATCAGCCCCAGCATTTT.

In its sample, this clonotype was seen many times. This sequence joins TRBV7-2 and TRBJ2-7; D remains ambiguous. V was shortened by 5 bases and J by 5 bases, with 16 bases between the two germline ends. Germline assignment: CDR1 SGHTA and CDR2 FQGNSA. The CDR3 is 14 residues long. CDR3 in amino acids: CASSPGVWGNEQYF. In nucleotides, the CDR3 is TGTGCCAGCAGCCCGGGTGTATGGGGAAACGAGCAGTACTTC.

In its sample, this clonotype was seen a few times. A read error may be the cause here, since a much bigger clone is one base away. In nucleotides, the CDR3 is TGTGCCAGCACGGCTAGCGGGAACACCGGGGAGCTGTTTTTT. Amino acids: CASTASGNTGELFF. The chain is built from TRBV6-1 and TRBJ2-2; 7 positions agree with TRBD2. The V gene's germline CDR1 is MNHNS and CDR2 SASEGT. The CDR3 totals 14 residues. V was clipped by 7 bases and J by 1 base; unmatched bases: 3.